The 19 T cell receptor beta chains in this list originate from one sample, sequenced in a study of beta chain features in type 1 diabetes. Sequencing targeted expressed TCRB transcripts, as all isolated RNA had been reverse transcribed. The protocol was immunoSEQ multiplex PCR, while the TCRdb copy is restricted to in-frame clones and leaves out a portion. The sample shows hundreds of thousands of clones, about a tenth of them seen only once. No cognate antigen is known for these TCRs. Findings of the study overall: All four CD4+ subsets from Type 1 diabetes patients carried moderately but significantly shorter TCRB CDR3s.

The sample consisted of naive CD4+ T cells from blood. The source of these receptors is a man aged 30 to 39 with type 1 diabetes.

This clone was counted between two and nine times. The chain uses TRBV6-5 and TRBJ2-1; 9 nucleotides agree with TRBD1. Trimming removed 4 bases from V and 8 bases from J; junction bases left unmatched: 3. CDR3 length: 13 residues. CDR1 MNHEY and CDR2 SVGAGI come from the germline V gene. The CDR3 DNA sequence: TGTGCCAGCAGTTCACAGGGGGCCTATGAGCAGTTCTTC. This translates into CASSSQGAYEQFF.

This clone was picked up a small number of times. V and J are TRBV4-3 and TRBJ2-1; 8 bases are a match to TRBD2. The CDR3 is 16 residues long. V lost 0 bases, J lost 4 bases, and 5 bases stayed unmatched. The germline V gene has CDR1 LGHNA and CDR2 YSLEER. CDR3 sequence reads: CASSQEMTSAYNEQFF. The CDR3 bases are TGCGCCAGCAGCCAAGAAATGACTAGCGCGTACAATGAGCAGTTCTTC.

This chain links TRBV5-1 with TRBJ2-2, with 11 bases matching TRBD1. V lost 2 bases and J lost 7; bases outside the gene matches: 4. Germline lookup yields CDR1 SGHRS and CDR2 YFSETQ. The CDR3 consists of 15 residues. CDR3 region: CASSFGQGAGGELFF. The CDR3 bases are TGCGCCAGCAGCTTCGGACAGGGGGCCGGCGGGGAGCTGTTTTTT.

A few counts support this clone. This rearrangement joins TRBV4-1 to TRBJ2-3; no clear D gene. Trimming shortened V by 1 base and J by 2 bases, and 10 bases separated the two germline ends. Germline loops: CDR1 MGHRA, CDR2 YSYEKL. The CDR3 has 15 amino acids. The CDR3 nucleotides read TGCGCCAGCAGCCAAGTTTTCGAGTCCACAGATACGCAGTATTTT. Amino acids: CASSQVFESTDTQYF.

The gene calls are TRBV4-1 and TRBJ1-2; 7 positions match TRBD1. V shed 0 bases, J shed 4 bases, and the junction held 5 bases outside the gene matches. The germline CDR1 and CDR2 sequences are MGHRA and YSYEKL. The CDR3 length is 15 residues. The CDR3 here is CASSQEQGNSYGYTF. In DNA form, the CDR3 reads TGCGCCAGCAGCCAAGAACAGGGGAATTCCTATGGCTACACCTTC.

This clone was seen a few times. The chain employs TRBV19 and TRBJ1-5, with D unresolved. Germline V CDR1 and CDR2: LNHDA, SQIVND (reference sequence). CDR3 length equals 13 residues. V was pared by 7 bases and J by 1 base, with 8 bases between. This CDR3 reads CASTTRSNQPQHF. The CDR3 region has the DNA TGTGCCAGTACCACGAGAAGCAATCAGCCCCAGCATTTT.

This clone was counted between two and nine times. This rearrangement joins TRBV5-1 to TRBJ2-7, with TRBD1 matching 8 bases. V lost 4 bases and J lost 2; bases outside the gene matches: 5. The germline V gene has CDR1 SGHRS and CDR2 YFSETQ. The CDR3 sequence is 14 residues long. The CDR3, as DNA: TGCGCCAGCAGCGACGGACAGGGAACCTACGAGCAGTACTTC. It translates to CASSDGQGTYEQYF.

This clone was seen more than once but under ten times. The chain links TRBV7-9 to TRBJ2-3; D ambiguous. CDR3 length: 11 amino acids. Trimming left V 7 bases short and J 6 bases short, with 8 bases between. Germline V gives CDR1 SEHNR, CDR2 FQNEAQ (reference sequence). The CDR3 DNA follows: TGTGCCAGCACTTCTCTGGATACGCAGTATTTT. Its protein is CASTSLDTQYF.

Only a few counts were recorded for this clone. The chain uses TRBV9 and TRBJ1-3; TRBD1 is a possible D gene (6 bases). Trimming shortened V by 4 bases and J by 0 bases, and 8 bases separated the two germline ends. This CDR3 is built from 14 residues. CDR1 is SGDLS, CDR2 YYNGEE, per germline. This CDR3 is CASSRQVSGNTIYF. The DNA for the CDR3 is TGTGCCAGCAGCCGACAGGTCTCTGGAAACACCATATATTTT.

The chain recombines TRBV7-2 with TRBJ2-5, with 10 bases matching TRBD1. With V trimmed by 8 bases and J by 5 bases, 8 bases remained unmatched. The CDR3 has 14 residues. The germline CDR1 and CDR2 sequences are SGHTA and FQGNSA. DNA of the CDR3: TGTGCCAGCTCCGCGGACAGGGGGGGCGAGACCCAGTACTTC. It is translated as CASSADRGGETQYF.

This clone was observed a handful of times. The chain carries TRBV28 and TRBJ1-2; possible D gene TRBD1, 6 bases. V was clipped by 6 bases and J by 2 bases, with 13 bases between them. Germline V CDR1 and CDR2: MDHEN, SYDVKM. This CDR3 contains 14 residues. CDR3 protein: CASSGTTENYGYTF. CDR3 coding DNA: TGTGCCAGCAGCGGGACAACGGAGAACTATGGCTACACCTTC.

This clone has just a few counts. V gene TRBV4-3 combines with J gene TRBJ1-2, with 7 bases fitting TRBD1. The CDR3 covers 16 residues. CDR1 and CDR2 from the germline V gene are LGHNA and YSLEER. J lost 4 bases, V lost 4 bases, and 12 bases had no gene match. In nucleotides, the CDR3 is TGCGCCAGCAGCCCGGTCGAGGGGGCGCGGGGCTATGGCTACACCTTC. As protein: CASSPVEGARGYGYTF.

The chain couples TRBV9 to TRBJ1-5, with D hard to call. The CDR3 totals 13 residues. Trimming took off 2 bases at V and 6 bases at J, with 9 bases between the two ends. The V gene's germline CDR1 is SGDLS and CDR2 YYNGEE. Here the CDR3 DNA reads TGTGCCAGCAGCGTTGACGGAGTTCAGCCCCAGCATTTT. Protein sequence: CASSVDGVQPQHF. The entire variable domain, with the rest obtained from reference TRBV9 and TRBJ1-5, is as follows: DSGVTQTPKHLITATGQRVTLRCSPRSGDLSVYWYQQSLDQGLQFLIQYYNGEERAKGNILERFSAQQFPDLHSELNLSSLELGDSALYFCASSVDGVQPQHFGDGTRLSIL.

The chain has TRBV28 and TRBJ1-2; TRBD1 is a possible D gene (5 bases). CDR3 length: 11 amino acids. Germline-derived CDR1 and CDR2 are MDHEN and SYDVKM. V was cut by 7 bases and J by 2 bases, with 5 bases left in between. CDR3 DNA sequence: TGTGCCAGCACAGGGAACTATGGCTACACCTTC. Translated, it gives CASTGNYGYTF.

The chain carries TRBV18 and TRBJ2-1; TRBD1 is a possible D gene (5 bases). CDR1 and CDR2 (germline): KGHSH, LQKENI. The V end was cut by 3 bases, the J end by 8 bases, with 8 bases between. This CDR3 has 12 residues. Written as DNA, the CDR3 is TGTGCCAGCTCACCTGGGGCCGATGAGCAGTTCTTC. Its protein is CASSPGADEQFF. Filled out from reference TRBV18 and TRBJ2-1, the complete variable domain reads NAGVMQNPRHLVRRRGQEARLRCSPMKGHSHVYWYRQLPEEGLKFMVYLQKENIIDESGMPKERFSAEFPKEGPSILRIQQVVRGDSAAYFCASSPGADEQFFGPGTRLTVL.

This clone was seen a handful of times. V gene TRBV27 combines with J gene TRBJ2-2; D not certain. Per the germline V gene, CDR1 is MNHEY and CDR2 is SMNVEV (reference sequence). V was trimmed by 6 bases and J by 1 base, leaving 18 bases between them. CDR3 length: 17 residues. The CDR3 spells CASSLGWRPKNTGELFF. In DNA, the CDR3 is TGTGCCAGCAGCCTAGGTTGGCGGCCTAAGAACACCGGGGAGCTGTTTTTT.

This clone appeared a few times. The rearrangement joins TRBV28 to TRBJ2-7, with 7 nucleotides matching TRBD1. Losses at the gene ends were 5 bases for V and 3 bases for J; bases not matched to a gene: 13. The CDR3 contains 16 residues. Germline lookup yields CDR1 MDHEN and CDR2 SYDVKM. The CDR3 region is CASSHVRDRAGYEQYF. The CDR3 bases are TGTGCCAGCAGTCACGTACGAGACAGGGCCGGCTACGAGCAGTACTTC.

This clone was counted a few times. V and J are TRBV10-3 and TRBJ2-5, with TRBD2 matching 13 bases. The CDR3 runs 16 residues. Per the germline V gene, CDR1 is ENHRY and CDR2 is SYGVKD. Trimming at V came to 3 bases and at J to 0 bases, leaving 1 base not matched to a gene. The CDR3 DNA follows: TGTGCCATCAGTGACGGGACTAGCGGGAACCAAGAGACCCAGTACTTC. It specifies CAISDGTSGNQETQYF.

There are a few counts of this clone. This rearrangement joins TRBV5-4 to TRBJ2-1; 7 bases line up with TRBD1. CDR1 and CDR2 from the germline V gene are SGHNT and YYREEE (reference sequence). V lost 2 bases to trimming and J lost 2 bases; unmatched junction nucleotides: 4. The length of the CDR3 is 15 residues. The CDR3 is CASSFRQGPYNEQFF. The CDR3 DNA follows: TGTGCCAGCAGCTTCCGACAGGGTCCCTACAATGAGCAGTTCTTC.